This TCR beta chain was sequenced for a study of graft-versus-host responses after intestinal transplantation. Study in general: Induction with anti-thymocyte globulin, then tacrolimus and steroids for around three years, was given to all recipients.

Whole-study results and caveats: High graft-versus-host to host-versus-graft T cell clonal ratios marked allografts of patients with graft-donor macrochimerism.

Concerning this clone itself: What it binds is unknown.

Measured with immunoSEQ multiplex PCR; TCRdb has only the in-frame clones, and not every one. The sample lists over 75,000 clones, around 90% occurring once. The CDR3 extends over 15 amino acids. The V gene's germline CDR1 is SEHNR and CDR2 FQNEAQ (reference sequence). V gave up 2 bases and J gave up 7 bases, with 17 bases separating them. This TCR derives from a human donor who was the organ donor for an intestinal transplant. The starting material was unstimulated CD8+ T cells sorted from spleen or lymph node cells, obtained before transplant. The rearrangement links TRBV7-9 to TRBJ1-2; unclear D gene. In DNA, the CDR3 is TGTGCCAGCAGCTTAAGTGGGGAAGCCGAGGGTGGCTACACCTTC. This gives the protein CASSLSGEAEGGYTF.